This is a list of T cell receptor beta chains from one sample in a study of hypomethylating agent response in myelodysplastic syndrome. TCRdb's copy holds only in-frame clones and misses some; the assay was immunoSEQ multiplex PCR. Among under 7,000 clones listed, 88% were seen once. Specimen: bone marrow, collected before or after starting hypomethylating agent treatment for myelodysplastic syndrome (not recorded which). These receptors were taken from a human donor with myelodysplastic syndrome. CDR3s include the opening cysteine and the closing phenylalanine or tryptophan. Fields, in order: V gene, J gene, clone size, CDR3 length, D gene, CDR3 protein, CDR3 DNA. D genes are given only for firm matches. Rows give clone size only sometimes, using once, few, many, or a class for an expanded clone.

v_gene: TRBV12-1; j_gene: TRBJ1-1; abundance: NA; len: 17; d_gene: NA; CDR3aa: CASSFAHRPAQDTEAFF; CDR3nt: TGTGCCAGCAGCTTTGCGCACAGGCCGGCCCAAGACACTGAAGCTTTCTTT
v_gene: TRBV2; j_gene: TRBJ2-2; abundance: few; len: 15; d_gene: NA; CDR3aa: CASSGGPANTGELFF; CDR3nt: TGTGCCAGCAGTGGGGGGCCCGCCAACACCGGGGAGCTGTTTTTT
v_gene: TRBV19; j_gene: TRBJ1-5; abundance: few; len: 13; d_gene: NA; CDR3aa: CASSRNGNQPQHF; CDR3nt: TGTGCCAGTAGCCGGAATGGGAATCAGCCCCAGCATTTT
v_gene: TRBV7-6; j_gene: TRBJ2-3; abundance: NA; len: 13; d_gene: TRBD1; CDR3aa: CASSKGQGNTQYF; CDR3nt: TGTGCCAGCAGCAAAGGACAGGGAAATACGCAGTATTTT
v_gene: TRBV2; j_gene: TRBJ2-3; abundance: NA; len: 13; d_gene: TRBD2; CDR3aa: CAVLAGGTDTQYF; CDR3nt: TGTGCCGTATTAGCGGGAGGCACAGATACGCAGTATTTT
v_gene: TRBV6-5; j_gene: TRBJ2-2; abundance: NA; len: 13; d_gene: NA; CDR3aa: CASSSLNAGELFF; CDR3nt: TGTGCCAGCAGTTCCTTGAACGCCGGGGAGCTGTTTTTT
v_gene: TRBV9; j_gene: TRBJ2-4; abundance: NA; len: 15; d_gene: NA; CDR3aa: CASSVASGGENIQYF; CDR3nt: TGTGCCAGCAGCGTAGCTTCAGGGGGGGAAAACATTCAGTACTTC
v_gene: TRBV7-2; j_gene: TRBJ1-2; abundance: NA; len: 14; d_gene: NA; CDR3aa: CASSLGGADYGYTF; CDR3nt: TGTGCCAGCAGCTTAGGCGGGGCTGACTATGGCTACACCTTC
v_gene: TRBV6-1; j_gene: TRBJ2-7; abundance: NA; len: 15; d_gene: NA; CDR3aa: CASSEVTGLNYEQYF; CDR3nt: TGTGCCAGCAGTGAAGTAACAGGATTAAACTACGAGCAGTACTTC
v_gene: TRBV18; j_gene: TRBJ1-5; abundance: NA; len: 13; d_gene: NA; CDR3aa: CASSPGDHQPQHF; CDR3nt: TGTGCCAGCTCACCAGGAGATCATCAGCCCCAGCATTTT
v_gene: TRBV14; j_gene: TRBJ2-7; abundance: NA; len: 15; d_gene: NA; CDR3aa: CASSRSAGRSYEQYF; CDR3nt: TGTGCCAGCAGCCGTTCGGCAGGGAGATCTTACGAGCAGTACTTC
v_gene: TRBV6-1; j_gene: TRBJ1-5; abundance: few; len: 14; d_gene: NA; CDR3aa: CASSLEGWNQPQHF; CDR3nt: TGTGCCAGCAGCCTTGAGGGATGGAATCAGCCCCAGCATTTT
v_gene: TRBV19; j_gene: TRBJ2-7; abundance: NA; len: 15; d_gene: TRBD2; CDR3aa: CASSIAGGAGREQYF; CDR3nt: TGTGCCAGTAGTATAGCGGGGGGAGCGGGTCGCGAGCAGTACTTC
v_gene: TRBV5-6; j_gene: TRBJ1-1; abundance: NA; len: 15; d_gene: TRBD1; CDR3aa: CASSLRGLRNTEAFF; CDR3nt: TGTGCCAGCAGCTTGAGGGGGCTAAGGAACACTGAAGCTTTCTTT
v_gene: TRBV5-1; j_gene: TRBJ2-3; abundance: NA; len: 16; d_gene: TRBD2; CDR3aa: CASRRSGGSSTDTQYF; CDR3nt: TGCGCCAGCAGGAGGAGCGGGGGGTCTAGCACAGATACGCAGTATTTT
v_gene: TRBV5-1; j_gene: TRBJ2-4; abundance: NA; len: 15; d_gene: TRBD1; CDR3aa: CASRSTGADKNIQYF; CDR3nt: TGCGCCAGCAGGTCGACAGGGGCGGACAAAAACATTCAGTACTTC
v_gene: TRBV7-2; j_gene: TRBJ1-2; abundance: NA; len: 15; d_gene: NA; CDR3aa: CASSLSRTAPNGYTF; CDR3nt: TGTGCCAGCAGCTTAAGTAGGACAGCCCCGAATGGCTACACCTTC
v_gene: TRBV5-5; j_gene: TRBJ1-5; abundance: few; len: 15; d_gene: NA; CDR3aa: CASSPGTNSNQPQHF; CDR3nt: TGTGCCAGCAGCCCGGGAACTAATAGCAATCAGCCCCAGCATTTT
v_gene: TRBV21-1; j_gene: TRBJ1-5; abundance: NA; len: 17; d_gene: NA; CDR3aa: CASSKDSRHHSNQPQHF; CDR3nt: TGTGCCAGCAGCAAAGACTCGCGTCACCATAGCAATCAGCCCCAGCATTTT
v_gene: TRBV4-2; j_gene: TRBJ2-1; abundance: NA; len: 15; d_gene: TRBD2; CDR3aa: CASSQMGGAYNEQFF; CDR3nt: TGTGCCAGCAGCCAGATGGGGGGGGCCTACAATGAGCAGTTCTTC
v_gene: TRBV10-3; j_gene: TRBJ1-6; abundance: NA; len: 13; d_gene: NA; CDR3aa: CAIRSVGNSPLHF; CDR3nt: TGTGCCATCCGATCTGTTGGTAATTCACCCCTCCACTTT
v_gene: TRBV9; j_gene: TRBJ2-7; abundance: NA; len: 14; d_gene: NA; CDR3aa: CASSVGGQEGEQYF; CDR3nt: TGTGCCAGCAGCGTCGGAGGACAGGAGGGCGAGCAGTACTTC
v_gene: TRBV2; j_gene: TRBJ1-2; abundance: once; len: 16; d_gene: NA; CDR3aa: CASSPLWGPLNYGYTF; CDR3nt: TGTGCCAGCTCACCCCTGTGGGGCCCGCTTAACTATGGCTACACCTTC
v_gene: TRBV15; j_gene: TRBJ1-1; abundance: NA; len: 14; d_gene: TRBD1; CDR3aa: CAVRRDRTNTEAFF; CDR3nt: TGTGCCGTTCGGCGGGACAGAACGAACACTGAAGCTTTCTTT
v_gene: TRBV5-1; j_gene: TRBJ2-5; abundance: NA; len: 14; d_gene: NA; CDR3aa: CASSHSGGGETQYF; CDR3nt: TGCGCCAGCAGCCACTCGGGGGGCGGGGAGACCCAGTACTTC
v_gene: TRBV12-5; j_gene: TRBJ2-1; abundance: once; len: 14; d_gene: TRBD2; CDR3aa: CASERAGPKGEQFF; CDR3nt: TGTGCTAGTGAACGAGCGGGACCAAAGGGGGAGCAGTTCTTC
v_gene: TRBV30; j_gene: TRBJ1-4; abundance: NA; len: 14; d_gene: NA; CDR3aa: CAWSFGATNEKLFF; CDR3nt: TGTGCCTGGAGCTTCGGGGCAACTAATGAAAAACTGTTTTTT
v_gene: TRBV10-3; j_gene: TRBJ1-5; abundance: NA; len: 13; d_gene: NA; CDR3aa: CAISGQFNQPQHF; CDR3nt: TGTGCCATCAGTGGACAGTTCAATCAGCCCCAGCATTTT
v_gene: TRBV7-2; j_gene: TRBJ1-1; abundance: once; len: 13; d_gene: NA; CDR3aa: CASSPQLYTEAFF; CDR3nt: TGTGCCAGCAGCCCACAGCTATACACTGAAGCTTTCTTT
v_gene: TRBV14; j_gene: TRBJ2-7; abundance: NA; len: 15; d_gene: TRBD1; CDR3aa: CASSQGQGVGYEQYF; CDR3nt: TGTGCCAGCAGCCAGGGACAGGGAGTGGGTTACGAGCAGTACTTC
v_gene: TRBV15; j_gene: TRBJ1-2; abundance: NA; len: 13; d_gene: NA; CDR3aa: CATSSRAFSGYTF; CDR3nt: TGTGCCACCAGCAGTCGGGCCTTTAGTGGCTACACCTTC
v_gene: TRBV10-1; j_gene: TRBJ1-1; abundance: NA; len: 13; d_gene: TRBD1; CDR3aa: CASSEDRDTEAFF; CDR3nt: TGCGCCAGCAGTGAGGACAGGGACACTGAAGCTTTCTTT
v_gene: TRBV21-1; j_gene: TRBJ2-4; abundance: NA; len: 17; d_gene: NA; CDR3aa: CASRAGMAGAAKNIQYF; CDR3nt: TGTGCCAGCAGGGCGGGGATGGCGGGGGCAGCCAAAAACATTCAGTACTTC
v_gene: TRBV29-1; j_gene: TRBJ2-1; abundance: NA; len: 16; d_gene: NA; CDR3aa: CSVPPVTVSSYNEQFF; CDR3nt: TGCAGCGTTCCTCCTGTGACCGTGAGCTCCTACAATGAGCAGTTCTTC
v_gene: TRBV5-5; j_gene: TRBJ1-5; abundance: NA; len: 14; d_gene: NA; CDR3aa: CASSLEGWNQPQHF; CDR3nt: TGTGCCAGCAGCTTGGAAGGGTGGAACCAGCCCCAGCATTTT
v_gene: TRBV6-6; j_gene: TRBJ1-2; abundance: NA; len: 14; d_gene: TRBD1; CDR3aa: CASRPGTGVNGYTF; CDR3nt: TGTGCCAGCAGACCCGGGACAGGGGTGAATGGCTACACCTTC
v_gene: TRBV6-6; j_gene: TRBJ2-7; abundance: NA; len: 12; d_gene: NA; CDR3aa: CASSVKGGEQYF; CDR3nt: TGTGCCAGCTCCGTTAAGGGGGGCGAGCAGTACTTC